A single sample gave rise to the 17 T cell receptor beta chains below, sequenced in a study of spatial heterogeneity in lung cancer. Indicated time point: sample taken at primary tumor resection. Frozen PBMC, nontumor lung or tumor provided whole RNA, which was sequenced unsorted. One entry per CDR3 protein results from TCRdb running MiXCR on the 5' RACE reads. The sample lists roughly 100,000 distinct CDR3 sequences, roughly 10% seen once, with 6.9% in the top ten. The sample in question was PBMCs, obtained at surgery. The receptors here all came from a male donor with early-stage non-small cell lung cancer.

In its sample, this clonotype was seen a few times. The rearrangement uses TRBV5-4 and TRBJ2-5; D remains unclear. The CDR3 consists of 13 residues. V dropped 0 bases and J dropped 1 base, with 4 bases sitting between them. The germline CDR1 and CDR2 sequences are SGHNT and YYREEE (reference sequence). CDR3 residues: CASSLDVQETQYF. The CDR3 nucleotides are TGTGCCAGCAGCTTGGACGTCCAAGAGACCCAGTACTTC.

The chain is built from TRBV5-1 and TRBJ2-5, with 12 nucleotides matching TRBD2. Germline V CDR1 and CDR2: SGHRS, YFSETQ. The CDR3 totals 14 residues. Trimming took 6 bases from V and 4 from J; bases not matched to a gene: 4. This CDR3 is CASKLAGGPETQYF. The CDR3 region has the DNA TGCGCCAGCAAGCTAGCGGGAGGGCCAGAGACCCAGTACTTC.

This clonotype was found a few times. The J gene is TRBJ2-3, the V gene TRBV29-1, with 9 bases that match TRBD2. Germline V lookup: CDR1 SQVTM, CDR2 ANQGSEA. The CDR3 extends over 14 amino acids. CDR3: CSVGASGGTDTQYF. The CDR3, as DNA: TGCAGTGTCGGGGCTAGCGGGGGCACAGATACGCAGTATTTT.

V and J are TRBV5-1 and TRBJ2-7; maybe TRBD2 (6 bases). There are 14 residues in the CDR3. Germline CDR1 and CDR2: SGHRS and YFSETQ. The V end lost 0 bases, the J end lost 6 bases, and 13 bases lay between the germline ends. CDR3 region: CASSLDWGDFEQYF. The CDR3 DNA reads TGCGCCAGCAGCTTGGATTGGGGGGACTTCGAGCAGTACTTC.

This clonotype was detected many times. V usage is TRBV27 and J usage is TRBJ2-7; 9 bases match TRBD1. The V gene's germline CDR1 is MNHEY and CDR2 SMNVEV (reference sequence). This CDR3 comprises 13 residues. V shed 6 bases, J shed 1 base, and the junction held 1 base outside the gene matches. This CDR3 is CASRGQGSYEQYF. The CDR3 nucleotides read TGTGCCAGCAGGGGACAGGGATCCTACGAGCAGTACTTC.

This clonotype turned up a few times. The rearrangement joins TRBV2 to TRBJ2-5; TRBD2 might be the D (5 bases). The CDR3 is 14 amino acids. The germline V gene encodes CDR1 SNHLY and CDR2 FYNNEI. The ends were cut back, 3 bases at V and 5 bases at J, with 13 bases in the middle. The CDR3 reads CASSDIGSRETQYF. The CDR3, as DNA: TGTGCCAGCAGTGATATAGGGAGTCGGGAGACCCAGTACTTC.

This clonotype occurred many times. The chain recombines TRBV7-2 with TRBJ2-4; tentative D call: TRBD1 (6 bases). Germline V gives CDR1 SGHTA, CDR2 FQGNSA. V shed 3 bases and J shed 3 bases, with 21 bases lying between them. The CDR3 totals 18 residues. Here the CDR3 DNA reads TGTGCCAGCAGCTTTGCTTTGGCAGGGGAAGTTGGCAAAAACATTCAGTACTTC. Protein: CASSFALAGEVGKNIQYF.

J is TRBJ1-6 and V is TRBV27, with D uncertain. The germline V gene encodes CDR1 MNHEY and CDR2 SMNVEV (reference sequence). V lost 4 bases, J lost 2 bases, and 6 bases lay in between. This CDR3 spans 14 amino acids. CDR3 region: CASSSTAYNSPLHF. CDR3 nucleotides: TGTGCCAGCAGTTCTACAGCCTATAATTCACCCCTCCACTTT.

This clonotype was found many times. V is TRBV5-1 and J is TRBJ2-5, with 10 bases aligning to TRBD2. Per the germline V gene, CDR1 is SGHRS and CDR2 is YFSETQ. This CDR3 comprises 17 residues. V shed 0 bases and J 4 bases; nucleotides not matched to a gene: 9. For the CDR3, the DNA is TGCGCCAGCAGCTTGGTGGCTAGCGGGAGTAATAGAGAGACCCAGTACTTC. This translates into CASSLVASGSNRETQYF.

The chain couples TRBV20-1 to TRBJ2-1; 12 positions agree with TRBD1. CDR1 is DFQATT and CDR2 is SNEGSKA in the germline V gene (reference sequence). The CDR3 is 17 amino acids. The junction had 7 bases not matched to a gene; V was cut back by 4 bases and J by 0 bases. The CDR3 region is CSATGTGGSVSYNEQFF. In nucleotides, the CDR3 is TGCAGTGCTACCGGGACAGGGGGCTCCGTCTCCTACAATGAGCAGTTCTTC.

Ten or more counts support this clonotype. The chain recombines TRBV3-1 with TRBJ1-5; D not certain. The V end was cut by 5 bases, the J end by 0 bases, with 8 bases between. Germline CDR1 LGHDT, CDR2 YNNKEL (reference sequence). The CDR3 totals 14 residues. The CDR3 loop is CASSSGLSNQPQHF. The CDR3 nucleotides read TGTGCCAGCAGCTCGGGTCTTAGCAATCAGCCCCAGCATTTT.

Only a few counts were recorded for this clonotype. CDR3 region: CASSYSPRGGAKNIQYF. The CDR3 DNA is TGTGCCAGCAGTTACTCTCCGAGGGGGGGAGCCAAAAACATTCAGTACTTC. The chain uses TRBV6-7 and TRBJ2-4, with D perhaps matching TRBD2 (7 bases). Being an ORF, TRBV6-7 has a function that is uncertain. V gave up 0 bases and J gave up 0 bases, with 12 bases separating them. The CDR3 totals 17 residues.

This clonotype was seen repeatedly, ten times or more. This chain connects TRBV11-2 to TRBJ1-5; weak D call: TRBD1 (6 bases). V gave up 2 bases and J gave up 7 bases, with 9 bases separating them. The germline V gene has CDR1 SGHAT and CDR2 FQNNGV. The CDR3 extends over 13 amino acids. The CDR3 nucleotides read TGTGCCAGCAGCTTAAACAGGGAGCAGCCCCAGCATTTT. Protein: CASSLNREQPQHF. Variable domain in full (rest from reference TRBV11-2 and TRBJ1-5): EAGVAQSPRYKIIEKRQSVAFWCNPISGHATLYWYQQILGQGPKLLIQFQNNGVVDDSQLPKDRFSAERLKGVDSTLKIQPAKLEDSAVYLCASSLNREQPQHFGDGTRLSIL.

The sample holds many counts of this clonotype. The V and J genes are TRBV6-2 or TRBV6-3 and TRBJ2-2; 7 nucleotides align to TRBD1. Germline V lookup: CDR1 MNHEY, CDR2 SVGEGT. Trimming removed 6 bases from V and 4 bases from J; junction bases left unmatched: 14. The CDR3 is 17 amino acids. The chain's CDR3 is CASRLEGLQGTTGELFF. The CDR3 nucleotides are TGTGCCAGCAGACTCGAGGGTCTACAGGGGACCACCGGGGAGCTGTTTTTT.

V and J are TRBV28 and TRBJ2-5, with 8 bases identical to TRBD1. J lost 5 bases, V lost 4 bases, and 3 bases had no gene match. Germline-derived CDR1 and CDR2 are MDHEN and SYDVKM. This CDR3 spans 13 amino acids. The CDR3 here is CASSWTGRETQYF. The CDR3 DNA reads TGTGCCAGCAGTTGGACAGGGCGGGAGACCCAGTACTTC.

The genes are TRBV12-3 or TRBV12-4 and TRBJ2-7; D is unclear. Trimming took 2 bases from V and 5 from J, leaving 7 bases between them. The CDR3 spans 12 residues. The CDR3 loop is CASSLTYNEQYF. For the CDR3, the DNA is TGTGCCAGCAGTTTAACGTATAACGAGCAGTACTTC.

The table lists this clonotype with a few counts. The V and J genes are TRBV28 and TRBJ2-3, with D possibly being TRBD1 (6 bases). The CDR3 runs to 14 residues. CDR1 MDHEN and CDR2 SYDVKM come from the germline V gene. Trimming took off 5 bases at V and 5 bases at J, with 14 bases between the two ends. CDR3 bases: TGTGCCAGCAGTCCCCAGGGGCACCAAGATACGCAGTATTTT. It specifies CASSPQGHQDTQYF.